This entry concerns a single TCR beta chain. The sample comes from a study of control samples from healthy donors and cancer patients. Sequenced by immunoSEQ multiplex PCR; TCRdb stores in-frame clones only, minus some. The sample shows approximately 85,000 clones, roughly 91% of them seen only once. V was cut by 4 bases and J by 4 bases, with 17 bases left in between. Germline assignment: CDR1 MNHNS and CDR2 SASEGT. The CDR3 consists of 16 residues. The TCR sequence derives from a woman aged 60 to 75 in good health. The chain links TRBV6-1 to TRBJ1-3, with no clear D. The sample was blood. DNA for the CDR3: TGTGCCAGCAGTGGGGGAGGAAGTTTGGCAGGAAACACCATATATTTT. Protein sequence: CASSGGGSLAGNTIYF.